What follows are 28 T cell receptor beta chains derived from one specimen sequenced in a study of blood T cell repertoires in COVID-19 (dated by TCRdb to 2020 to 2021). The library was obtained by the immunoSEQ multiplex PCR assay. What TCRdb holds here is the immuneACCESS table cut down to in-frame rearrangements. Part of the clones is not present; checked against another copy, under half of the missing clones reflect an unresolved V gene, and the others are unexplained. The sample contains roughly 100,000 clones, about 80% of them found a single time. The top ten clones comprise approximately 27% of the sample. The sample consisted of peripheral blood. The receptors originated from a man in his 60s with acute or convalescent COVID-19.

CDR3 protein: CASSPTTGIRAFF. The CDR3 DNA is TGTGCCAGCTCACCTACGACAGGGATCAGAGCTTTCTTT. The chain uses TRBV18 and TRBJ1-1; 7 nucleotides match TRBD1. Germline CDR1 reads KGHSH; CDR2 reads LQKENI. V trimming: 3 bases; J trimming: 10 bases; junction bases outside the gene matches: 8. The length of the CDR3 is 13 residues.

This clone was detected once. The chain joins TRBV21-1 to TRBJ2-7; the D call TRBD1 from the table was never checked on the DNA. TRBV21-1 corresponds to a pseudogene. The CDR3 consists of 15 residues. The chain's CDR3 is CASSKVGQGRDEQYV. CDR3 bases: TGTGCCAGCAGCAAAGTGGGACAGGGGCGCGACGAGCAGTACGTC.

The chain is built from TRBV7-2 and TRBJ1-5; D gene uncertain. Germline lookup yields CDR1 SGHTA and CDR2 FQGNSA. CDR3 length: 15 amino acids. Trimming removed 1 base from V and 2 bases from J, with 9 bases in between. CDR3 sequence (DNA): TGTGCCAGCAGCTTAGTTACATCAGGCAATCAGCCCCAGCATTTT. This encodes CASSLVTSGNQPQHF.

The rearrangement uses TRBV28 and TRBJ2-4, with TRBD2 identical over 13 bases. V shed 3 bases and J 0 bases; nucleotides not matched to a gene: 17. Germline V gene lookup returns CDR1 MDHEN and CDR2 SYDVKM. The CDR3 has 22 residues. CDR3 DNA sequence: TGTGCCAGCAGTTTCCCACAAAGAGGACTAGCGGGAGTGTATTCAGCCAAAAACATTCAGTACTTC. Its protein product is CASSFPQRGLAGVYSAKNIQYF.

The gene calls are TRBV5-1 and TRBJ2-1; maybe TRBD2 (6 bases). V lost 2 bases to trimming and J lost 7 bases, with 10 bases between them. The CDR3 sequence is 13 residues long. Looked up from germline, CDR1 is SGHRS and CDR2 is YFSETQ. In nucleotides, the CDR3 is TGCGCCAGCAGCTTAGGAGGGGCGAATGAGCAGTTCTTC. Its protein product is CASSLGGANEQFF. The variable domain in full, with the rest retrieved from reference TRBV5-1 and TRBJ2-1, is KAGVTQTPRYLIKTRGQQVTLSCSPISGHRSVSWYQQTPGQGLQFLFEYFSETQRNKGNFPGRFSGRQFSNSRSEMNVSTLELGDSALYLCASSLGGANEQFFGPGTRLTVL.

The CDR3 DNA sequence: TGTGCCAGCTCACCACCCAGTCAGATCTCTGGAAACACCATATATTTT. It yields the protein CASSPPSQISGNTIYF. The V gene is TRBV18, the J gene TRBJ1-3, with D unclear. This CDR3 spans 16 amino acids. The ends were cut back, 0 bases at V and 0 bases at J, with 9 bases in the middle. Per germline, CDR1 KGHSH and CDR2 LQKENI.

The rearrangement uses TRBV9 and TRBJ2-1; 7 positions match TRBD1. The CDR3 sequence is 15 residues long. Germline assignment: CDR1 SGDLS and CDR2 YYNGEE. The J segment lost 1 base and the V segment lost 3 bases, leaving 4 bases of the junction unmatched. CDR3 DNA: TGTGCCAGCAGCGGAGGGGGCTTTTCCTACAATGAGCAGTTCTTC. This encodes CASSGGGFSYNEQFF.

The CDR3 DNA is TGCAGCGTTGCGGGGGCCGCCACAGGGGACCAAGAGACCCAGTACTTC. Translation gives CSVAGAATGDQETQYF. This chain joins TRBV29-1 and TRBJ2-5, with a possible D match to TRBD1 (7 bases). The V end was cut by 4 bases, the J end by 0 bases, with 18 bases between. The CDR3 has 16 amino acids. CDR1 SQVTM and CDR2 ANQGSEA come from the germline V gene.

The CDR3: CATSDPGTGDGELFF. CDR3 DNA: TGTGCCACCAGTGATCCCGGGACAGGGGACGGGGAGCTGTTTTTT. The chain uses TRBV24-1 and TRBJ2-2, with 10 bases fitting TRBD1. The CDR3 runs to 15 residues. The J segment lost 7 bases and the V segment lost 3 bases, leaving 4 bases of the junction unmatched. Germline-derived CDR1 and CDR2 are KGHDR and SFDVKD.

The gene calls are TRBV13 and TRBJ2-6; TRBD2 is a possible D gene (5 bases). Germline CDR1 and CDR2: PRHDT and FYEKMQ (reference sequence). This CDR3 comprises 16 residues. V shed 4 bases and J shed 0 bases, with 10 bases lying between them. The CDR3 spells CASSSPGGSGANVLTF. CDR3 coding DNA: TGTGCCAGCAGCTCCCCAGGAGGCTCTGGGGCCAACGTCCTGACTTTC.

V gene TRBV7-8 combines with J gene TRBJ2-1; 10 bases fit TRBD2. Germline lookup yields CDR1 SGHVS and CDR2 FQNEAQ. The CDR3 has 15 residues. V lost 5 bases, J lost 4 bases, and 5 bases stayed unmatched. CDR3 in DNA: TGTGCCAGCAGCGACGGACTAGCGGAGTACAATGAGCAGTTCTTC. Translation gives CASSDGLAEYNEQFF.

This clone was found once. The chain carries TRBV5-1 and TRBJ2-2; maybe TRBD2 (5 bases). Trimming took 4 bases from V and 3 from J, leaving 10 bases between them. CDR3 length: 14 residues. Germline CDR1 and CDR2: SGHRS and YFSETQ. The CDR3 DNA follows: TGCGCCAGCAGCCTCCCTAGCTACACCGGGGAGCTGTTTTTT. Its translation: CASSLPSYTGELFF.

The chain couples TRBV10-2 to TRBJ2-7; D is unclear. Germline V CDR1 and CDR2: WSHSY, SAAADI. Trimming took 9 bases from V and 6 from J, leaving 12 bases between them. The CDR3 is 11 residues long. The CDR3 sequence: CASRLLSEQYF. The CDR3 region has the DNA TGCGCCAGTCGACTTCTATCCGAGCAGTACTTC.

The chain links TRBV28 to TRBJ2-5; 7 bases are shared with TRBD1. V dropped 6 bases and J dropped 5; count of bases not matched to a gene: 6. Germline CDR1 reads MDHEN; CDR2 reads SYDVKM. The CDR3 extends over 13 amino acids. CDR3 region: CASRNRGWETQYF. For the CDR3, the DNA is TGTGCCAGCAGAAACAGGGGCTGGGAGACCCAGTACTTC.

The rearrangement uses TRBV7-9 and TRBJ2-5; 7 bases align to TRBD2. This CDR3 contains 15 residues. Germline trimming cut 5 bases from V and 7 bases from J; bases unmatched to any gene: 13. Germline V CDR1 and CDR2: SEHNR, FQNEAQ (reference sequence). The DNA of the CDR3 is TGTGCCAGCAGCCCCGCCGGACTAGTGGTAGGGACCCAGTACTTC. It is translated as CASSPAGLVVGTQYF.

V is TRBV20-1 and J is TRBJ1-2; 8 positions agree with TRBD1. This CDR3 contains 11 residues. Trimming removed 7 bases from V and 12 bases from J; junction bases left unmatched: 10. The germline CDR1 and CDR2 sequences are DFQATT and SNEGSKA (reference sequence). The CDR3 DNA sequence: TGCAGTGTTGACCGGGACAGGATCCACACCTTC. It encodes CSVDRDRIHTF.

V and J are TRBV12-3 or TRBV12-4 and TRBJ1-5; 7 nucleotides match TRBD1. The CDR3 extends over 13 amino acids. Trimming removed 3 bases from V and 5 bases from J; junction bases left unmatched: 1. CDR3 region: CASSLGQYQPQHF. The CDR3 region has the DNA TGTGCCAGCAGTTTGGGACAGTATCAGCCCCAGCATTTT.

This clone was detected a few times. The chain combines TRBV13 with TRBJ2-7; TRBD2 matches 12 bases. This CDR3 is built from 15 residues. The J segment lost 6 bases and the V segment lost 3 bases, leaving 6 bases of the junction unmatched. From germline, CDR1 is PRHDT and CDR2 FYEKMQ (reference sequence). The CDR3 DNA reads TGTGCCAGCAGCTTGCAGACTAGCGGGAGAGGCGAGCAGTACTTC. Amino acids: CASSLQTSGRGEQYF. The full variable domain, with the rest looked up from reference TRBV13 and TRBJ2-7, is AAGVIQSPRHLIKEKRETATLKCYPIPRHDTVYWYQQGPGQDPQFLISFYEKMQSDKGSIPDRFSAQQFSDYHSELNMSSLELGDSALYFCASSLQTSGRGEQYFGPGTRLTVT.

This rearrangement joins TRBV6-1 to TRBJ1-4; 7 bases are a match to TRBD1. The CDR3 is 16 residues long. Germline CDR1 reads MNHNS; CDR2 reads SASEGT. V lost 1 base, J lost 15 bases, and 17 bases stayed unmatched. CDR3 coding DNA: TGTGCCAGCAGTGAAGACCCTGGGACAGTCCCCTGGGGAATGTTTTTT. Translated, it gives CASSEDPGTVPWGMFF.

The CDR3: CASSQRAGGTDTQYF. The CDR3 DNA sequence: TGTGCCAGCAGTCAGAGGGCAGGGGGCACAGATACGCAGTATTTT. The chain couples TRBV9 to TRBJ2-3; D may be TRBD1 (6 bases). The V end lost 5 bases, the J end lost 1 base, and 14 bases lay between the germline ends. The CDR3 loop spans 15 amino acids. The germline V gene has CDR1 SGDLS and CDR2 YYNGEE.

V usage is TRBV27 and J usage is TRBJ1-5, with a possible D match to TRBD1 (5 bases). Germline V gives CDR1 MNHEY, CDR2 SMNVEV (reference sequence). The CDR3 totals 14 residues. The V end was cut by 2 bases, the J end by 6 bases, with 11 bases between. Here the CDR3 DNA reads TGTGCCAGCAGTTTAGGGCAGGGAGGTCAGCCCCAGCATTTT. Translated: CASSLGQGGQPQHF.

The chain has TRBV11-3 and TRBJ2-1; 10 bases fit TRBD2. Germline-derived CDR1 and CDR2 are SGHNT and YENEEA. With V trimmed by 1 base and J by 8 bases, 5 bases remained unmatched. This CDR3 has 15 amino acids. This CDR3 is CASSLVLAGVDEQFF. Written as DNA, the CDR3 is TGTGCCAGCAGCTTAGTGCTAGCGGGAGTGGATGAGCAGTTCTTC.

The chain is built from TRBV5-1 and TRBJ2-1, with TRBD2 as a possible D gene (6 bases). V was cut by 3 bases and J by 4 bases, with 17 bases left in between. Per the germline V gene, CDR1 is SGHRS and CDR2 is YFSETQ. The CDR3 sequence is 16 residues long. CDR3 sequence reads: CASSSRDVGGYNEQFF. For the CDR3, the DNA is TGCGCCAGCAGCTCCAGGGACGTTGGGGGGTACAATGAGCAGTTCTTC.

The V gene is TRBV6-5, the J gene TRBJ1-1; TRBD1 agrees at 10 bases. The CDR3 contains 15 residues. Looked up from germline, CDR1 is MNHEY and CDR2 is SVGAGI. J lost 4 bases, V lost 5 bases, and 7 bases had no gene match. The CDR3 DNA reads TGTGCCAGCAGTACACCGGGACAGGGGTTCACTGAAGCTTTCTTT. Its translation: CASSTPGQGFTEAFF.

The chain couples TRBV19 to TRBJ1-2; TRBD1 matches at 7 bases. The CDR3 has 15 residues. Looked up from germline, CDR1 is LNHDA and CDR2 is SQIVND (reference sequence). Trimming at V came to 6 bases and at J to 4 bases, leaving 11 bases not matched to a gene. The CDR3 DNA follows: TGTGCCAGTAGCAGAAAAACAGGGGAAGGCTATGGCTACACCTTC. This translates into CASSRKTGEGYGYTF.

The chain employs TRBV7-9 and TRBJ1-2; D possibly corresponds to TRBD1 (5 bases). The CDR3 sequence is 13 residues long. V was pared by 5 bases and J by 4 bases, with 11 bases between. Germline lookup yields CDR1 SEHNR and CDR2 FQNEAQ (reference sequence). CDR3 loop: CASSLYDSYGYTF. The CDR3 DNA sequence: TGTGCCAGCAGCCTATACGACAGCTATGGCTACACCTTC.

The chain couples TRBV4-1 to TRBJ1-5, with D unresolved. The CDR3 is made up of 14 amino acids. From germline, CDR1 is MGHRA and CDR2 YSYEKL. V shed 1 base and J shed 13 bases, with 17 bases lying between them. The CDR3 region has the DNA TGCGCCAGCAGCCAAGCGGGGTTCCCGATTGTTCAGCATTTT. It is translated as CASSQAGFPIVQHF.

CDR3 protein: CASSRRQGAHNEQFF. The DNA for the CDR3 is TGTGCCAGCAGCCGCCGACAGGGGGCCCACAATGAGCAGTTCTTC. This rearrangement joins TRBV7-2 to TRBJ2-1; 10 bases line up with TRBD1. Per the germline V gene, CDR1 is SGHTA and CDR2 is FQGNSA. After removal of 5 bases from V and 5 bases from J, the junction contained 6 bases not matched to a gene. The length of the CDR3 is 15 residues.